Below, one TCR beta chain is given with its context. Its target is unknown. This sample stems from a study of brain T cells in children with intractable seizures. Study findings and constraints: Only CDR3 sequence similarity suggested viral specificity, without known HCMV serostatus. Absence of clones before surgery may stem from lower sequencing depth.

Only cases whose brain tissue showed the highest T cell transcript signatures were sequenced. Before surgery, patients took at least one anti-epileptic drug. The data were produced by immunoSEQ multiplex PCR, yet TCRdb's version contains in-frame clones alone and is incomplete. This sample has about 64,000 clones, with approximately 95% found just once. This CDR3 is built from 13 residues. Trimming removed 3 bases from V and 7 bases from J, with 12 bases in between. Germline CDR1 and CDR2: MNHEY and SMNVEV (reference sequence). The rearrangement links TRBV27 to TRBJ1-1, with D unresolved. Sequenced material: peripheral blood, taken at surgery. This TCR was sampled from a boy in the first two years of life with focal cortical dysplasia and intractable seizures. For the CDR3, the DNA is TGTGCCAGCAGTTTGGGCAGCGATATTGAAGCTTTCTTT. The encoded protein is CASSLGSDIEAFF.